Listed below are T cell receptor beta chains from one sample, sequenced in a study of shared clonotypes between healthy human individuals. Assay used: immunoSEQ multiplex PCR; TCRdb lists only in-frame clones, some missing. The sample lists around 2.5 million clones, 93% occurring once. Sequencing was performed on naive CD4+ T cells from PBMCs. These receptors came from a man between 18 and 29 years old in good health. Some clones in this sample may be carry-over from other donors' samples. Each CDR3 is given with its conserved first and last residue. A D gene is named only where the DNA matches it firmly. Expanded clones are given a class, and other clones once, few, many or no size at all.

v_gene	len	d_gene	j_gene	abundance	CDR3aa	CDR3nt
TRBV28	17	-	TRBJ1-2	-	CASRTSWARVLNYGYTF	TGTGCCAGCAGGACCTCATGGGCCAGGGTGCTTAACTATGGCTACACCTTC
TRBV15	14	TRBD1	TRBJ1-2	-	CATSRGDREGGYTF	TGTGCCACCAGCAGAGGAGACAGGGAAGGAGGCTACACCTTC
TRBV18	13	-	TRBJ2-6	-	CASSPRRANVLTF	TGTGCCAGCTCACCCCGCAGGGCCAACGTCCTGACTTTC
TRBV7-5	14	-	TRBJ1-2	-	CASSFPFGSYGYTF	TGTGCCAGCAGCTTCCCCTTTGGTTCCTATGGCTACACCTTC
TRBV29-1	13	-	TRBJ2-5	-	CSVDNLGQETQYF	TGCAGCGTTGATAATCTGGGACAAGAGACCCAGTACTTC
TRBV19	15	-	TRBJ1-2	-	CASSITVLGTYGYTF	TGTGCCAGTAGTATAACGGTTCTCGGTACCTATGGCTACACCTTC
TRBV10-1	13	-	TRBJ2-7	-	CASSGVGSYEQYF	TGCGCCAGCAGCGGCGTAGGCTCCTACGAGCAGTACTTC
TRBV7-3	15	-	TRBJ2-3	-	CASSDLGQSTDTQYF	TGTGCCAGCAGCGACCTGGGACAATCCACAGATACGCAGTATTTT
TRBV6-1	13	TRBD1	TRBJ1-2	once	CASREQGSGGYTF	TGTGCCAGCAGAGAACAGGGGAGCGGTGGCTACACCTTC
TRBV5-1	15	-	TRBJ2-2	-	CASSLARVDTGELFF	TGCGCCAGCAGCTTGGCCAGGGTGGACACCGGGGAGCTGTTTTTT
TRBV15	13	-	TRBJ2-7	-	CATSREKPYEQYF	TGTGCCACCAGCAGAGAAAAACCCTACGAGCAGTACTTC
TRBV28	15	TRBD2	TRBJ2-1	once	CASSLYGLAGDEQFF	TGTGCCAGCAGTTTATATGGACTAGCGGGAGATGAGCAGTTCTTC
TRBV29-1	16	-	TRBJ2-1	once	CSVNPRLRTDYNEQFF	TGCAGCGTTAACCCTCGGCTGCGGACCGACTACAATGAGCAGTTCTTC
TRBV9	14	TRBD2	TRBJ2-1	-	CASSVSSGSDEQFF	TGTGCCAGCAGCGTATCTAGCGGGAGCGATGAGCAGTTCTTC
TRBV6-5	13	-	TRBJ1-1	once	CATRQILNTEAFF	TGTGCCACCCGACAGATACTGAACACTGAAGCTTTCTTT
TRBV7-2	12	-	TRBJ1-2	-	CASSLYRDGYTF	TGTGCCAGCAGCTTATACAGGGATGGCTACACCTTC
TRBV7-9	14	TRBD1	TRBJ2-7	-	CASSTGTGRYEQYF	TGTGCCAGCAGCACCGGGACAGGGCGATACGAGCAGTACTTC
TRBV6-1	14	TRBD1	TRBJ2-7	-	CASSARQGLGEQYF	TGTGCCAGCAGTGCCAGACAGGGGTTGGGCGAGCAGTACTTC
TRBV9	13	-	TRBJ1-5	few	CASSYQAGQPQHF	TGTGCCAGCAGCTACCAGGCGGGTCAGCCCCAGCATTTT
TRBV7-8	16	-	TRBJ2-3	-	CASSVGSGVRTDTQYF	TGTGCCAGCAGTGTGGGGTCGGGAGTCAGGACAGATACGCAGTATTTT
TRBV7-2	15	TRBD2	TRBJ2-7	-	CASSLTSGITYEQYF	TGTGCCAGCAGCCTGACTAGCGGGATTACCTACGAGCAGTACTTC
TRBV11-1	15	TRBD2	TRBJ2-7	-	CASRSGLAGNYEQYF	TGTGCCAGCAGATCCGGACTAGCGGGAAACTACGAGCAGTACTTC
TRBV19	15	-	TRBJ2-5	-	CASSIGHAYQETQYF	TGTGCCAGTAGTATAGGTCATGCGTACCAAGAGACCCAGTACTTC